These 3 T cell receptor beta chains originate from one sample sequenced in a study of T-cell memory formation after mild COVID-19. Each CDR3 protein is one row after TCRdb ran MiXCR on the 5' RACE reads. The data contain about 320,000 distinct CDR3 sequences, more than 13% of them singletons. Sequencing was done on a sample of PBMCs or a T cell subset sorted from them (not recorded which). The receptors originated from a young man who had mild COVID-19 (a few samples of this study predate the infection). Cell type and time point are not known.

This clonotype appeared a few times. This sequence joins TRBV7-6 and TRBJ2-7; D is uncertain. The CDR3 is 14 amino acids. The germline V gene has CDR1 SGHVS and CDR2 FNYEAQ. V lost 1 base, J lost 5 bases, and 12 bases lay in between. The CDR3 loop is CASSLGGILNEQYF. DNA of the CDR3: TGTGCCAGCAGCTTAGGGGGTATCTTAAACGAGCAGTACTTC.

The chain has TRBV19 and TRBJ2-2, with TRBD1 identical over 8 bases. The CDR3 has 16 amino acids. Unmatched junction bases numbered 5, after V lost 0 bases and J lost 5 bases. From germline, CDR1 is LNHDA and CDR2 SQIVND (reference sequence). The CDR3 region is CASSIDRGQKTGELFF. For the CDR3, the DNA is TGTGCCAGTAGTATAGACAGGGGGCAAAAGACCGGGGAGCTGTTTTTT.

This clonotype was counted a few times. This chain connects TRBV7-9 to TRBJ2-5; D call uncertain. CDR3 length: 16 amino acids. Trimming removed 1 base at V and 2 bases at J, with 14 bases between. Germline-derived CDR1 and CDR2 are SEHNR and FQNEAQ (reference sequence). CDR3 sequence: CASSLGLRAEQETQYF. DNA of the CDR3: TGTGCCAGCAGCTTAGGTCTAAGGGCGGAACAAGAGACCCAGTACTTC.